This TCR beta chain was sequenced for a study of shared clonotypes between healthy human individuals. Memory CD4+ cells were the fraction left after CD45RA+ naive selection. There are 16 residues in the CDR3. From germline, CDR1 is LNHDA and CDR2 SQIVND (reference sequence). Germline trimming cut 1 base from V and 5 bases from J; bases unmatched to any gene: 10. Each subset's genomic DNA was shared equally among a number of immunoSEQ plates. TCRdb's table, derived via immunoSEQ multiplex PCR, lists solely in-frame clones and lacks some. The profile covers about 1 million clones, with roughly 80% appearing a single time and roughly 1.4% taken by the ten largest.

Sequenced: memory CD4+ T cells sorted from blood. The subset is: CD45RA-negative fraction. The V gene is TRBV19, the J gene TRBJ1-1; 7 bases fit TRBD1. The source is a man between 18 and 35 years old in good health. The CDR3 spells CASSIGKGASKTEAFF. CDR3 sequence (DNA): TGTGCCAGTAGTATAGGGAAGGGGGCGTCGAAGACTGAAGCTTTCTTT.